What follows describes a single TCR beta chain. The data stem from a study of blood T cell repertoires in COVID-19. On the study more broadly: Samples of COVID-19 (acute and convalescent) were obtained from the United States, Italy and Spain. The cDNA or gDNA used as material had been derived from T cells, B-cell-depleted T cells, or PBMCs.

Trimming removed 7 bases from V and 7 bases from J; junction bases left unmatched: 15. CDR1 and CDR2 (germline): ENHRY, SYGVKD. CDR3 size: 17 residues. Authors' analysis steps: The assay estimated nucleated cells by amplifying reference gene primers. Produced via immunoSEQ multiplex PCR; TCRdb's table is partial and in-frame only. From that table come the V and J calls and clone size; the DNA was used to work out D and trimming. The sample lists about 74,000 clones; roughly 86% were seen once. The clonotype was recovered from a man aged 70 or older with acute or convalescent COVID-19. The chain couples TRBV10-3 to TRBJ2-1; 11 bases match TRBD2. Material for sequencing was peripheral blood. The CDR3: CAITGTSGTFGGNEQFF. The CDR3 region has the DNA TGTGCCATCACCGGGACTAGCGGTACCTTTGGGGGGAATGAGCAGTTCTTC.